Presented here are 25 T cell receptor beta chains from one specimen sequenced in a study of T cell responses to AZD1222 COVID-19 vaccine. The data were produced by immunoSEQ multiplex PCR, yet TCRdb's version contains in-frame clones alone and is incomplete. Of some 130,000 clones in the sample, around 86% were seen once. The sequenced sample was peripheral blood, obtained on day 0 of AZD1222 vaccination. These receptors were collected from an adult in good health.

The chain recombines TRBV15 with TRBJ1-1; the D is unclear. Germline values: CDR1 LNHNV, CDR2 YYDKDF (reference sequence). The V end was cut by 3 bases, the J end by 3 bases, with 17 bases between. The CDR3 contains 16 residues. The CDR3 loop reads CATSRVASVWDTEAFF. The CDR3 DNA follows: TGTGCCACCAGCAGGGTAGCCAGCGTGTGGGACACTGAAGCTTTCTTT.

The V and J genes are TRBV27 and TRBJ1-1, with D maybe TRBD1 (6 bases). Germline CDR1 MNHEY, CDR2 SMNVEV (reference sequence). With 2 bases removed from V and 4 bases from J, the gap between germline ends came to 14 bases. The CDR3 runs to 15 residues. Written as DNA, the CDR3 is TGTGCCAGCAGTTTAGGGGGCAGGGGCGGCACTGAAGCTTTCTTT. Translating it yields CASSLGGRGGTEAFF.

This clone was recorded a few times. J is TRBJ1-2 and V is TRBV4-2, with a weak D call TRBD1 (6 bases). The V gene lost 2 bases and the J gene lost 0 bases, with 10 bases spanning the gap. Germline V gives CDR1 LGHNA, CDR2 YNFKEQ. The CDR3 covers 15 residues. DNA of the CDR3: TGTGCCAGCAGCCAAACACAGGGTTCTAACTATGGCTACACCTTC. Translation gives CASSQTQGSNYGYTF.

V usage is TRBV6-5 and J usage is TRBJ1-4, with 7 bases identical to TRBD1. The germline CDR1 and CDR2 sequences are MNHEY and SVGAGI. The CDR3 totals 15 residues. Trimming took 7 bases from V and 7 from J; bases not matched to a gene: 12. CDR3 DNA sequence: TGTGCCAGCAAACCGCTGGGGCAGGGGGGTGAAAAACTGTTTTTT. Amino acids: CASKPLGQGGEKLFF.

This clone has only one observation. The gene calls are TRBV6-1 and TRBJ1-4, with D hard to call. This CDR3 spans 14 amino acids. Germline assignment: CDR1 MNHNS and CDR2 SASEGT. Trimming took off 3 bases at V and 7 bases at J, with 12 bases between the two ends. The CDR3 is CASSDGHWSEKLFF. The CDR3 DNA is TGTGCCAGCAGTGACGGGCACTGGAGTGAAAAACTGTTTTTT.

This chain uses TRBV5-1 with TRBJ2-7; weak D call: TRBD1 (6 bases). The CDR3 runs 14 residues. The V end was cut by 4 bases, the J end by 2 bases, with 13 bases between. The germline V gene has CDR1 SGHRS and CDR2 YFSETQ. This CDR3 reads CASSVTGTTYEQYF. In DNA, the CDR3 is TGCGCCAGCAGCGTGACCGGGACAACCTACGAGCAGTACTTC.

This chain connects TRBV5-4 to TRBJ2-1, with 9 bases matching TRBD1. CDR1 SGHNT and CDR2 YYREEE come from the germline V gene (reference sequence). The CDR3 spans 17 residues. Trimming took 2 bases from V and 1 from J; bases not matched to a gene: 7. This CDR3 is CASSFQTGGRSYNEQFF. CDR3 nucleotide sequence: TGTGCCAGCAGCTTTCAAACAGGGGGCCGATCCTACAATGAGCAGTTCTTC. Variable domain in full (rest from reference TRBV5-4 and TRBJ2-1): ETGVTQSPTHLIKTRGQQVTLRCSSQSGHNTVSWYQQALGQGPQFIFQYYREEENGRGNFPPRFSGLQFPNYSSELNVNALELDDSALYLCASSFQTGGRSYNEQFFGPGTRLTVL.

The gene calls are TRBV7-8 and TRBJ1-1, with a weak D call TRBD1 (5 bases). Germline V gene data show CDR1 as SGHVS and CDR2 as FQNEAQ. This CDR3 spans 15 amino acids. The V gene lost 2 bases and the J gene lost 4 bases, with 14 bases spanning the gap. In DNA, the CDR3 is TGTGCCAGCAGCTTACTCTCCAGGGCTGGCACTGAAGCTTTCTTT. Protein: CASSLLSRAGTEAFF.

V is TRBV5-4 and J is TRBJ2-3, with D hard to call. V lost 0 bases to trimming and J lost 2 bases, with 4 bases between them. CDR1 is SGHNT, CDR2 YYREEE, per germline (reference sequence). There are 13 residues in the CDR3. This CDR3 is CASSLEPTDTQYF. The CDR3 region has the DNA TGTGCCAGCAGCTTGGAACCCACAGATACGCAGTATTTT.

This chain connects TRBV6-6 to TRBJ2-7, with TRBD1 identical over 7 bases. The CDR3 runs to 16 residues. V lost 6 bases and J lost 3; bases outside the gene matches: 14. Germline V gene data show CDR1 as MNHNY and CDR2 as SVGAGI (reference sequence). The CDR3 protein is CASRPGQATKFYEQYF. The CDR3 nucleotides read TGTGCCAGCAGGCCCGGACAGGCGACAAAGTTCTACGAGCAGTACTTC.

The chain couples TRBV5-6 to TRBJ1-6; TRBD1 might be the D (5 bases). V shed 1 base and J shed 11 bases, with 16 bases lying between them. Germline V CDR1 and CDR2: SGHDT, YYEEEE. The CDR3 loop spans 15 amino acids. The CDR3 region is CASSLTGRGFTPLHF. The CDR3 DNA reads TGTGCCAGCAGCTTGACGGGACGGGGATTTACACCCCTCCACTTT.

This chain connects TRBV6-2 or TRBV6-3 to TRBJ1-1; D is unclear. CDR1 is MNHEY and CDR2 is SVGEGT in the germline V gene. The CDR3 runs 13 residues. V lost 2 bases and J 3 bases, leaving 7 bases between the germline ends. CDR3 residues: CASSYGEYTEAFF. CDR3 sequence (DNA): TGTGCCAGCAGTTACGGGGAATACACTGAAGCTTTCTTT.

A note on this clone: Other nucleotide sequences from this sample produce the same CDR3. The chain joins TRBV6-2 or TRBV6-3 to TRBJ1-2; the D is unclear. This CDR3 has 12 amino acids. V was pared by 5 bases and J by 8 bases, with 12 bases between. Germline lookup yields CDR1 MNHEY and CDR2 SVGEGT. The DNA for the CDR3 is TGTGCCAGCAGTCCCGGACCTCGCGGCTACACCTTC. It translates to CASSPGPRGYTF.

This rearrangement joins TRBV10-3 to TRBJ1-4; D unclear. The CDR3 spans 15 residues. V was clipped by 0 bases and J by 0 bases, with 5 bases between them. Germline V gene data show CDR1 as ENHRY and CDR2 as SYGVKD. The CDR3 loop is CAISESWATNEKLFF. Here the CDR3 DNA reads TGTGCCATCAGTGAGTCATGGGCAACTAATGAAAAACTGTTTTTT.

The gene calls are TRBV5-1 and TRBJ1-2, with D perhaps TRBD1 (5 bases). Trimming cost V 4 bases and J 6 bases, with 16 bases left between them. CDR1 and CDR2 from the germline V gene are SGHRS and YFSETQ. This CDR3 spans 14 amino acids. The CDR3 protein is CASSLETVGNGYTF. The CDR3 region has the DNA TGCGCCAGCAGCCTCGAGACAGTGGGGAATGGCTACACCTTC.

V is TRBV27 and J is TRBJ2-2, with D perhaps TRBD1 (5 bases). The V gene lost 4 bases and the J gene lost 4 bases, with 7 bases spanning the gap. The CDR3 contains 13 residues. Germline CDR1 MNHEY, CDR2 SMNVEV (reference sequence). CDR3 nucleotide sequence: TGTGCCAGCAGTTCACAGGTCACCGGGGAGCTGTTTTTT. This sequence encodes CASSSQVTGELFF.

The CDR3, as DNA: TGTGCCAGCAGCTTAGTCAGGGGAGGGGAAAAACTGTTTTTT. This encodes CASSLVRGGEKLFF. This chain connects TRBV7-2 to TRBJ1-4; TRBD1 is a possible D gene (6 bases). Trimming removed 1 base at V and 8 bases at J, with 11 bases between. The CDR3 has 14 amino acids. Germline values: CDR1 SGHTA, CDR2 FQGNSA.

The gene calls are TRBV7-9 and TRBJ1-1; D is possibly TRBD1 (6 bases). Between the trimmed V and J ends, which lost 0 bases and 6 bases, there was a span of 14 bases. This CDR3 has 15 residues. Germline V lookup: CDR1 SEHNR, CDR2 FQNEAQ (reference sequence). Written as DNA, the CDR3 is TGTGCCAGCAGCTTAGCGCTCGGCAGGGGAGCTGAAGCTTTCTTT. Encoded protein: CASSLALGRGAEAFF.

The CDR3 DNA reads TGTGCCACCGGACAGGGGGAAATTCAGCCCCAGCATTTT. Its protein is CATGQGEIQPQHF. The chain combines TRBV2 with TRBJ1-5, with 10 bases identical to TRBD1. Unmatched junction bases numbered 6, after V lost 10 bases and J lost 6 bases. Germline values: CDR1 SNHLY, CDR2 FYNNEI. The CDR3 totals 13 residues.

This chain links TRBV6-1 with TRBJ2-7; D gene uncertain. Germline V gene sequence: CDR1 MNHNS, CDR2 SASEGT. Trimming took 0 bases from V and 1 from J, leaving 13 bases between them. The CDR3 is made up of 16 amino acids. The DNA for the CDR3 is TGTGCCAGCAGTGAAGCTCTAACAGCCCAGTCCTACGAGCAGTACTTC. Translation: CASSEALTAQSYEQYF.

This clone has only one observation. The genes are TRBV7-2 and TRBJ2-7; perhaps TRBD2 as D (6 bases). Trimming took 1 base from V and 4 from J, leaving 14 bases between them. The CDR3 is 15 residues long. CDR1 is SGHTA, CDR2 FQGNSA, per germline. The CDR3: CASSLEGGGSYEQYF. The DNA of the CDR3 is TGTGCCAGCAGCTTAGAAGGAGGAGGGTCTTACGAGCAGTACTTC. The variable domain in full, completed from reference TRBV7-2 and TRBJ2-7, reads GAGVSQSPSNKVTEKGKDVELRCDPISGHTALYWYRQSLGQGLEFLIYFQGNSAPDKSGLPSDRFSAERTGGSVSTLTIQRTQQEDSAVYLCASSLEGGGSYEQYFGPGTRLTVT.

CDR3 DNA sequence: TGCGCCAGCAGCCAAGACGCTGACCGCAGCACCATATATTTT. Its protein product is CASSQDADRSTIYF. V usage is TRBV4-3 and J usage is TRBJ1-3; no reliable D call. Germline V lookup: CDR1 LGHNA, CDR2 YSLEER. CDR3 length equals 14 residues. Deletions cut 0 bases from V and 9 bases from J, with 12 bases between.

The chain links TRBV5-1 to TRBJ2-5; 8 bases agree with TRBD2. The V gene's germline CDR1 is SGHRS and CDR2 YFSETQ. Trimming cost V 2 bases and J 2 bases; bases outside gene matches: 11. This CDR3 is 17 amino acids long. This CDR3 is CASSFPRAGGQQETQYF. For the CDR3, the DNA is TGCGCCAGCAGCTTCCCCCGGGCGGGGGGACAACAAGAGACCCAGTACTTC.

DNA of the CDR3: TGTGCCAGCAGTCTGGGACAGGGGATGGATCAGCCCCAGCATTTT. It yields the protein CASSLGQGMDQPQHF. The chain carries TRBV6-5 and TRBJ1-5; 10 bases line up with TRBD1. CDR1 is MNHEY, CDR2 SVGAGI, per germline. The V and J ends lost 5 bases and 5 bases, in that order; junction bases with no gene match: 6. The length of the CDR3 is 15 residues.

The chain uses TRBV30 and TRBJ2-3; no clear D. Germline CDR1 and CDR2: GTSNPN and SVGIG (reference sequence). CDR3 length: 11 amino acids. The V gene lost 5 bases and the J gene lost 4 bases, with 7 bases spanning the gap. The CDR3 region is CAWDISDTQYF. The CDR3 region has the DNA TGTGCCTGGGATATCTCAGATACGCAGTATTTT. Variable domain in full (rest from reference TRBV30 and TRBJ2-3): SQTIHQWPATLVQPVGSPLSLECTVEGTSNPNLYWYRQAAGRGLQLLFYSVGIGQISSEVPQNLSASRPQDRQFILSSKKLLLSDSGFYLCAWDISDTQYFGPGTRLTVL.